What follows describes a single T cell receptor beta chain. Its antigen is not yet known. Per-nucleotide qualities are absent, and no much larger clonotype sits a single base away. Interpreted using the paper, the time point label stands for: patch test 3, about 24 weeks after DPC sensitization. The meaning of the sample's treatment or condition label: therapeutic diphenylcyclopropenone sensitization with weekly scalp DPC. Blood at each patch-test visit was drawn before the patch test was applied. Patients were considered eligible if aged 18 to 70, diagnosed with alopecia and deemed suitable for DPC therapy, and patients were excluded if pregnant. Unfractionated whole blood was collected in Tempus Blood RNA tubes, and total RNA was extracted from that blood. Library preparation employed RACE. For sequencing, a NextSeq 500 was employed. During library preparation, unique molecular identifiers were attached to individual cDNA molecules so that TCRs could be counted quantitatively and reproducibly. Both TCR alpha and TCR beta chains were sequenced from each blood RNA sample. Per the source publication's procedure: A median of around 100,000 TCRs per sample was observed, with a range of about 23,224 to 750,000. V, J and CDR3 annotation of the TCR reads was performed with the Decombinator software suite. To make PS versus PT1 abundance plots, every sample was subsampled to the same number of TCRs (28,000). TCRs were defined as expanded if absent before sensitization and observed at least eight times at the 2-week time point. TCRdb reran the public reads through fastp at Q25 and MiXCR, keeping productive beta chains. Each entry merges the rows of one CDR3 protein and shows their most common DNA and genes. The V and J calls here are based on TCRdb, not the publication. In all, the sample holds roughly 150,000 distinct CDR3 sequences, and about 27% of those were seen once. 2.1% of the sample is in the top ten clones.

This sample was taken from a study of human T cells and chemical hapten exposure (dated by TCRdb to 2020 to 2022). Background on the whole study: For sensitization, 2% DPC in acetone was applied to a roughly 2 cm by roughly 2 cm area of upper inner arm skin. Throughout the roughly 25-week study period, patients were also given weekly therapeutic DPC doses on the scalp. Patch tests used Finn chambers with 0.01% DPC on the upper back, scored after 6 days by International Contact Dermatitis Research Group standards. The patient cohort, mostly female, included alopecia areata with under or over 50% scalp involvement, alopecia totalis and alopecia universalis. Libraries were pooled for sequencing, and variation in per-sample TCR yields was attributed mainly to small differences in library volumes within the pool. The study tracked peripheral blood TCR repertoire changes in vivo during primary and secondary sensitization to the hapten diphenylcyclopropenone (DPC) in alopecia patients. Blood samples were taken from patients before sensitization (week 0) and then at 2, 6 and about 24 weeks after DPC sensitization. For TCR sequencing, blood came from 25 to 35 alopecia patients at anywhere from one to four time points (pre-sensitization, 2, 6 and 24 weeks).

What the work shows at the level of the full study, not this receptor alone: DPC sensitization did not change how many TCRs were above 1 in 1000 frequency, and no evidence was found of alterations in global repertoire structure. Patch test score was positively correlated with the number of PT1 expanded TCRs, with significance at thresholds 8, 16 and 32 but not at 4. After repeated subsampling, the strength of the expansion versus patch-test correlation and the threshold at which it became significant changed. Significantly more large CDR3 similarity clusters were formed by expanded TCRs than by pre-sensitization or healthy control sets, consistent with antigen-driven responses. Because every patient had alopecia, a presumed autoimmune disease, the patients' immune response might differ from that of healthy individuals.

The source material was whole blood, sampled in connection with sensitization to the hapten diphenylcyclopropenone (DPC). The receptor's source is a woman younger than 30 with alopecia areata. Some clones in this sample may be carry-over from other donors' samples.

The CDR3 protein sequence reads: CASSSTGADEKLFF. The nucleotide sequence is given as TGTGCCAGCAGCTCAACAGGGGCGGACGAAAAACTGTTTTTT. This sequence uses TRBV7-9 and TRBJ1-4; TRBD1 lines up with 7 middle nucleotides. Taken from cysteine to phenylalanine, the CDR3 has 14 residues. This entry keeps only the CDR3 DNA: 42 bases, framed from base 1. V is cut back by 4 bases and J by 8 bases, with 7 bases in the junction unmatched. CDR1 and CDR2 (SEHNR, FQNEAQ) derive from the germline V gene (reference sequence).